This TCR beta chain was recovered during a study of shared clonotypes between healthy human individuals (dated by TCRdb to 2019 to 2021). A note on the overall study: The cohort comprised a couple of women and a few men aged 18 to 49 years. For each donor, three plates each were used for CD4 naive and CD4 memory, two plates were used for CD8 naive, and one plate was used for CD8 memory. The study deeply sequenced blood TCR repertoires of about 5 healthy adults to estimate repertoire size and the extent of clonotype sharing between individuals. To increase sequencing depth and limit assay-specific biases, different laboratories used diverse techniques to prepare libraries and sequence TCR repertoires. Between about 0.8 and 9 billion PBMCs per donor were obtained by leukapheresis. Overall results and qualifications from the work: Sharing across a few donors was observed for 4.5% to 6.5% of naive CD4, less than 4% of naive CD8, over 2% of memory CD4, and approximately 0.41% of memory CD8 clonotypes. Pairwise subsampling led to the expectation that sequencing depth would affect the degree of clonotype sharing among donors. The small number of donors limited the genetic and exposure-history diversity represented. Rarefaction of sorted-subset datasets indicated incomplete sequencing despite the large sequencing depth. Compared with non-shared clonotypes, the clonotypes found in all four sorted-subset donors had higher generation probabilities. Estimated clonotype richness was generally larger for naive than for memory subsets. Sampling was restricted to blood, and TCR repertoires in tissues likely differ from the TCR repertoires found in blood.

Using the deep immunoSEQ assay, multiplex PCR amplified TCR CDR3 regions from genomic DNA. Extracted genomic DNA from each cell subset was distributed evenly across all wells of several immunoSEQ 96-well plates, and each plate was treated as a replicate. For sorted subsets, approximately 210 ng of genomic DNA, equivalent to roughly 30,000 T cell genomes, went into each replicate PCR. Purified libraries were measured with a Qubit 3.0 fluorometer, size-checked on a Bioanalyzer 2100, and measured again with the KAPA Library Quantification kit. Each immunoSEQ 96-well plate was sequenced on its own single-read 150-cycle Illumina NextSeq 550 flow cell. In the original analysis: Because the immunoSEQ output included only junctional sequences and no quality scores, the filtering could not be the same as the filtering used for full-length reads. To assign V/J genes and CDR3, sequences were annotated using PyIR, a Python wrapper for IgBLAST v1.9, with IMGT germline references. Reads were filtered out if the reads had weak V/J assignments (E-value above 1e-6), no CDR3, stop codons, out-of-frame junctions, or ambiguous translated residues. V3J clonotypes were defined by identical inferred V gene, J gene, and CDR3 amino acid sequence. The percentage overlap between two repertoires was calculated by dividing the number of shared unique clonotypes by the size of the smaller repertoire. Three approaches were used to assess repertoire richness: RTK rarefaction, the Chao1 estimator, and Recon v2.1 estimates of unobserved clonotypes. OLGA was used to compute generation probabilities for all TCRbeta clonotypes that the gDNA method yielded from four donors. In TCRdb, the immuneACCESS table is reduced to in-frame sequences with V and J assigned. These tables do not hold every clone; where another copy was compared, an unresolved V gene accounts for under half, and the others remain unexplained. The V and J calls and the clone size are those of that table, but D and trimming were determined from the DNA. This sample gives about 1 million clones in total; roughly 80% of them show up just once. The leading ten clones occupy less than 1.5% of the sample.

Donors were healthy HIV-negative adults with no recently reported acute infections or vaccinations. Every donor was a Caucasian adult residing in Nashville, Tennessee, USA. CD4+ T cells were enriched through magnetic negative selection, after which naive cells were positively selected on CD45RA and the remaining negative fraction served as the memory subset. After blood collection by leukapheresis, PBMCs were isolated using Ficoll-Histopaque density gradient centrifugation and then cryopreserved in the vapor phase of liquid nitrogen. Purity and quantity of every magnetically sorted T cell population were checked by analytical flow cytometry. Each sorted fraction had its genomic DNA isolated and then quantified by UV absorbance on a Nanodrop 2000c. Points on this clone: The target of this receptor is not known. No much larger clone exists at a distance of one base, and base qualities are not known.

The CDR3 has 11 amino acids, counting the end cysteine and phenylalanine. Kept here is only the CDR3 DNA, which spans 33 bases and is read in frame from base 1. From the germline V gene, CDR1 is MNHNS and CDR2 is SASEGT. V drops 4 bases and J drops 11 bases, leaving 11 bases in between. This TCR derives from a man younger than 35 in good health. This chain is built from TRBV6-1 and TRBJ1-1, with no confidently assigned D gene. Sequenced material: memory CD4+ T cells sorted from blood. In the paper's terms, the cell subset or site label means: CD45RA-negative fraction. The DNA is TGTGCCAGCAGTGCCCCGCCTGCTGCTTTCTTT. Translated, it reads CASSAPPAAFF.